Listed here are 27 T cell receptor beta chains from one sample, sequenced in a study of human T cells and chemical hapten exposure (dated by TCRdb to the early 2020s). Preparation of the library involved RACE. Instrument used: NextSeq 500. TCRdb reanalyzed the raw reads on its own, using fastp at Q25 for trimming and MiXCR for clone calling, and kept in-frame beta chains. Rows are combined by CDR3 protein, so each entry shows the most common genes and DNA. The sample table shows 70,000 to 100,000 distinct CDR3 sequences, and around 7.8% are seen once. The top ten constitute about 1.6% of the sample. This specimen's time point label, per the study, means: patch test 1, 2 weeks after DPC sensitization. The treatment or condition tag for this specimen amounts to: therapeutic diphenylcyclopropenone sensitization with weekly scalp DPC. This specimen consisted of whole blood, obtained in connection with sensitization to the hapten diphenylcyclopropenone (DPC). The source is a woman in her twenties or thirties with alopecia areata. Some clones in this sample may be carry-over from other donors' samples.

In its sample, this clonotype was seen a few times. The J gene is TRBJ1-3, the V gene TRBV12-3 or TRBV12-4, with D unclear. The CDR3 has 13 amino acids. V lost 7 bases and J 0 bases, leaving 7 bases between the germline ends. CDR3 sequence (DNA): TGTGCCAGCACAGGAAACTCTGGAAACACCATATATTTT. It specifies CASTGNSGNTIYF.

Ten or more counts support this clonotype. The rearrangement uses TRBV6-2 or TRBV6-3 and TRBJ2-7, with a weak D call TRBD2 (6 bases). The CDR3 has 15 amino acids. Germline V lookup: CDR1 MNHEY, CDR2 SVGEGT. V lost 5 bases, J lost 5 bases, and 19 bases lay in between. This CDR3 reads CASSRGTVPLHEQYF. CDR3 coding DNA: TGTGCCAGCAGTCGCGGGACGGTCCCGCTCCACGAGCAGTACTTC.

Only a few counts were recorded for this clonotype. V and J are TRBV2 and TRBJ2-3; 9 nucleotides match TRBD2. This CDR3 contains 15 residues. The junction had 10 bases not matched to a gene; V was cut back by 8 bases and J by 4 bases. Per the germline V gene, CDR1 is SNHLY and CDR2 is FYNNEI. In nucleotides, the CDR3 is TGTGCCAGCCGACATAGCGGGGGCCCCGCAGATACGCAGTATTTT. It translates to CASRHSGGPADTQYF.

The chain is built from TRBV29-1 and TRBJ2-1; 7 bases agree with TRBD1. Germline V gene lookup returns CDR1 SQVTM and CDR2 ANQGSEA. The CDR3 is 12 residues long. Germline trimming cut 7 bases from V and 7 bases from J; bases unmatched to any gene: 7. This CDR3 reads CSGSEGANEQFF. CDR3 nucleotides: TGCAGCGGCTCTGAGGGGGCGAATGAGCAGTTCTTC.

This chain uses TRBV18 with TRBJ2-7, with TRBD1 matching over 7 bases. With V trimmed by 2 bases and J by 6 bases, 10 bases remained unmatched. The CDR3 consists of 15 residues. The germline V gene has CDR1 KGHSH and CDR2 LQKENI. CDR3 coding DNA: TGTGCCAGCTCACCAAGACAGGGTGAAGCTAGCGAGCAGTACTTC. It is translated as CASSPRQGEASEQYF. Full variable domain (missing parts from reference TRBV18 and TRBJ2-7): NAGVMQNPRHLVRRRGQEARLRCSPMKGHSHVYWYRQLPEEGLKFMVYLQKENIIDESGMPKERFSAEFPKEGPSILRIQQVVRGDSAAYFCASSPRQGEASEQYFGPGTRLTVT.

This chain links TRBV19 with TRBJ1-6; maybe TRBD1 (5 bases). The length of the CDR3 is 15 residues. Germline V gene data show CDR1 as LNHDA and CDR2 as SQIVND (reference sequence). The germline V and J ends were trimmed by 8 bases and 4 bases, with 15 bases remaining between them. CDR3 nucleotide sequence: TGTGCCAGTCAGCTCGGGGGGATATATAATTCACCCCTCCACTTT. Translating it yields CASQLGGIYNSPLHF.

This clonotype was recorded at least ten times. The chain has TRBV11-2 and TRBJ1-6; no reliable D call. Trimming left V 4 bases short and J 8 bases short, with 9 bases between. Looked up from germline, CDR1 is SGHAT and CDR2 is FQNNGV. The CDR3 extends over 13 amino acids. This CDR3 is CASSWRRDSPLHF. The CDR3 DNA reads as TGTGCCAGCAGCTGGCGGAGGGATTCACCCCTCCACTTT. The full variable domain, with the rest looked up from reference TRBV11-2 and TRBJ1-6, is EAGVAQSPRYKIIEKRQSVAFWCNPISGHATLYWYQQILGQGPKLLIQFQNNGVVDDSQLPKDRFSAERLKGVDSTLKIQPAKLEDSAVYLCASSWRRDSPLHFGNGTRLTVT.

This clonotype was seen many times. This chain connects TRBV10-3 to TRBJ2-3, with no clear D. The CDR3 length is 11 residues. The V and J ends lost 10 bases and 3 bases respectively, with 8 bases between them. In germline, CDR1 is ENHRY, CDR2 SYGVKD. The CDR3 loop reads CATGSTDTQYF. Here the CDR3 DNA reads TGTGCCACTGGCTCAACAGATACGCAGTATTTT.

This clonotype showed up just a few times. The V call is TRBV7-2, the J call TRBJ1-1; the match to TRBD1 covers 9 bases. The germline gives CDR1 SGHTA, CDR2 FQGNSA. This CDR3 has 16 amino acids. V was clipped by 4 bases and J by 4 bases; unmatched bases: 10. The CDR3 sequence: CASSSGLQGAVTEAFF. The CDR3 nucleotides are TGTGCCAGCAGCTCGGGCTTACAGGGGGCTGTCACTGAAGCTTTCTTT.

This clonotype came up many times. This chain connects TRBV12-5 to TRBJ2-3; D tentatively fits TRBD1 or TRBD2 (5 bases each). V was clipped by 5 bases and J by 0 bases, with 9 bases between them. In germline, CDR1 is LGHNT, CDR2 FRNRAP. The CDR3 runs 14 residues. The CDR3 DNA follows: TGTGCTAGTGGTCCGGGGCAGAGCACAGATACGCAGTATTTT. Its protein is CASGPGQSTDTQYF.

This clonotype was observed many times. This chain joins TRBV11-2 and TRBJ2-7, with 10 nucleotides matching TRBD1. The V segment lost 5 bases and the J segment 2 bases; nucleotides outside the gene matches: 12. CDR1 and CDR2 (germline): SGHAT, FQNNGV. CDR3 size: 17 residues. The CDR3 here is CASSPNQGTGVPYEQYF. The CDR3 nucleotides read TGTGCCAGCAGCCCGAACCAGGGGACAGGGGTACCCTACGAGCAGTACTTC.

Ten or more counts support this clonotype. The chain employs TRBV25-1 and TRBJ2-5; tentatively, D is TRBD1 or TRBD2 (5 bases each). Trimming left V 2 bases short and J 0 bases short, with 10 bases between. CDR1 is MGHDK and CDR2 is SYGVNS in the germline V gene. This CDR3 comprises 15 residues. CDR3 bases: TGTGCCAGCAGTGAAGATTGGGGGTACCAAGAGACCCAGTACTTC. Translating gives CASSEDWGYQETQYF.

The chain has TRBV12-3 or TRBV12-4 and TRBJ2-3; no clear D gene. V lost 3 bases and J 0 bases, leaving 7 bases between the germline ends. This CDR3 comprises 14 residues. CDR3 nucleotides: TGTGCCAGCAGTTTTGTCTTAAGCACAGATACGCAGTATTTT. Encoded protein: CASSFVLSTDTQYF.

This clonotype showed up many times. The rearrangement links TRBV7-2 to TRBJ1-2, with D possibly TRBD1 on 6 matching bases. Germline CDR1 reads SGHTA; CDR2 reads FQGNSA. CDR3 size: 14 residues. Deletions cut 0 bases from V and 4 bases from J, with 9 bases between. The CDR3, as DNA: TGTGCCAGCAGCTTAGCGCAGGGGCCCTATGGCTACACCTTC. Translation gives CASSLAQGPYGYTF.

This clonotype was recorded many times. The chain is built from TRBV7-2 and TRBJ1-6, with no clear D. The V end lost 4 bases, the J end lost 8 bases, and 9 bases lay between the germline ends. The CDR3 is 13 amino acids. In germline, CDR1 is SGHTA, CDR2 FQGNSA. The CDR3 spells CASSSERDSPLHF. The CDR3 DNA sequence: TGTGCCAGCAGCTCTGAAAGGGATTCACCCCTCCACTTT.

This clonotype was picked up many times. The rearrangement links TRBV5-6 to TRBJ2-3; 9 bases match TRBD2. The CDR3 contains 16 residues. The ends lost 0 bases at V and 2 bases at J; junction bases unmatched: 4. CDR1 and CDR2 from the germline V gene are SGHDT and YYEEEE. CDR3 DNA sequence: TGTGCCAGCAGCTTGGTTGGCGGGGGGGCCACAGATACGCAGTATTTT. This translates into CASSLVGGGATDTQYF. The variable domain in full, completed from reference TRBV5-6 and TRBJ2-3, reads DAGVTQSPTHLIKTRGQQVTLRCSPKSGHDTVSWYQQALGQGPQFIFQYYEEEERQRGNFPDRFSGHQFPNYSSELNVNALLLGDSALYLCASSLVGGGATDTQYFGPGTRLTVL.

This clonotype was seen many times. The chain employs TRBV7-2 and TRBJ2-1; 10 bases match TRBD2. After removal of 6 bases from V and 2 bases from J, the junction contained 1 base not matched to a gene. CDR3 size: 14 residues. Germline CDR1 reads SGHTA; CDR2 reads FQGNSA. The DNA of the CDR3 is TGTGCCAGCAGGAGCGGGGGGGCCTACAATGAGCAGTTCTTC. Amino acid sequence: CASRSGGAYNEQFF.

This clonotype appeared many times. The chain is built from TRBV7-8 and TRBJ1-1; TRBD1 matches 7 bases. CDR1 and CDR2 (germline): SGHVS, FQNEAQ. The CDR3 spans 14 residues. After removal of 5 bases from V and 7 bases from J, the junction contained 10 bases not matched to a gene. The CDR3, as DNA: TGTGCCAGCAGCAGCCCGGGACAGCGGATTGAAGCTTTCTTT. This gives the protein CASSSPGQRIEAFF.

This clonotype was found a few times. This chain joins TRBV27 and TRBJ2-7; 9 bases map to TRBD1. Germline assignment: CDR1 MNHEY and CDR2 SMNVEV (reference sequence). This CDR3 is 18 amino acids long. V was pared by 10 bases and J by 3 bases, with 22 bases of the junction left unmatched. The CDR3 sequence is CATRAPDRGMRWVYEQYF. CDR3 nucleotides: TGTGCCACCCGGGCGCCAGACAGGGGGATGAGGTGGGTCTACGAGCAGTACTTC.

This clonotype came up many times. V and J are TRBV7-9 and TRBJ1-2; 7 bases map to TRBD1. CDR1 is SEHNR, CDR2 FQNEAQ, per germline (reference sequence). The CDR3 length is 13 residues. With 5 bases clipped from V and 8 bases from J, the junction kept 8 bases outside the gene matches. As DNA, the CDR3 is TGTGCCAGCAGCATGATGGGACAGAAAGGCTACACCTTC. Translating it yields CASSMMGQKGYTF.

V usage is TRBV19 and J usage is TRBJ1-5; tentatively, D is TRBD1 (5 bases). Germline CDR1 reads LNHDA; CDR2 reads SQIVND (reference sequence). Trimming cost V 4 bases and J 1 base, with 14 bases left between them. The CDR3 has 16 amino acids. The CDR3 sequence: CASSNGGLRSNQPQHF. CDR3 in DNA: TGTGCCAGTAGTAACGGGGGACTGCGGAGCAATCAGCCCCAGCATTTT. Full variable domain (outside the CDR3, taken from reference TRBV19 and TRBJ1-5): DGGITQSPKYLFRKEGQNVTLSCEQNLNHDAMYWYRQDPGQGLRLIYYSQIVNDFQKGDIAEGYSVSREKKESFPLTVTSAQKNPTAFYLCASSNGGLRSNQPQHFGDGTRLSIL.

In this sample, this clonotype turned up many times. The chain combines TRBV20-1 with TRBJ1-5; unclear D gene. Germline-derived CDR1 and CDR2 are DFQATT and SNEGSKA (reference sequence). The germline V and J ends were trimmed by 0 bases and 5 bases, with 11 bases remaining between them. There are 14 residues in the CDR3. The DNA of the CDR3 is TGCAGTGCTAGAGAGGGAGCTCCTTATCAGCCCCAGCATTTT. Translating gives CSAREGAPYQPQHF.

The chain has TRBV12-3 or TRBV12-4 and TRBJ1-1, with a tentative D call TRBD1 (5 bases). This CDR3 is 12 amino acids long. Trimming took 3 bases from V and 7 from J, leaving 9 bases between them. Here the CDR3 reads CASSFGGVEAFF. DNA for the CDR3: TGTGCCAGCAGTTTTGGAGGGGTTGAAGCTTTCTTT.

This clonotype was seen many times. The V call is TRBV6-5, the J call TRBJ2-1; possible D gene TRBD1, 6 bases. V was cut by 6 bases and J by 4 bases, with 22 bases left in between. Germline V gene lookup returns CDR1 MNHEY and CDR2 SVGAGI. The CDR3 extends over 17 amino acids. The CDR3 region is CASSKELTGSGYNEQFF. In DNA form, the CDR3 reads TGTGCCAGCAGCAAGGAATTAACAGGGTCGGGGTACAATGAGCAGTTCTTC.

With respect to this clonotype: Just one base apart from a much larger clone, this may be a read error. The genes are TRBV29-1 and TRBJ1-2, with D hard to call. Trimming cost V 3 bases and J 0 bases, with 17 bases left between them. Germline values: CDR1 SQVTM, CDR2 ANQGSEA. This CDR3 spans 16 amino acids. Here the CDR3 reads CSVDVVQLMPNYGYTF. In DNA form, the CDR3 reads TGCAGCGTTGATGTAGTCCAGCTTATGCCTAACTATGGCTACACCTTC.

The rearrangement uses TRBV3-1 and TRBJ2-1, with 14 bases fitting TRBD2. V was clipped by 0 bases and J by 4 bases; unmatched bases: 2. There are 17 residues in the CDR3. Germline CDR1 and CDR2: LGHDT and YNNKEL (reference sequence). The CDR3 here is CASSQEGLAGGYNEQFF. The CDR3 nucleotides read TGTGCCAGCAGCCAAGAAGGACTAGCGGGGGGTTACAATGAGCAGTTCTTC.

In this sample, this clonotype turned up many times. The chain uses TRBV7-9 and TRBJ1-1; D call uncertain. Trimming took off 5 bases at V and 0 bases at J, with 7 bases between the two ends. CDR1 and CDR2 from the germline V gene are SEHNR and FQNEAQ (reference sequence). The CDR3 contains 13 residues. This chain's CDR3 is CASSGGLNTEAFF. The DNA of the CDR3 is TGTGCCAGCAGCGGCGGGTTGAACACTGAAGCTTTCTTT.